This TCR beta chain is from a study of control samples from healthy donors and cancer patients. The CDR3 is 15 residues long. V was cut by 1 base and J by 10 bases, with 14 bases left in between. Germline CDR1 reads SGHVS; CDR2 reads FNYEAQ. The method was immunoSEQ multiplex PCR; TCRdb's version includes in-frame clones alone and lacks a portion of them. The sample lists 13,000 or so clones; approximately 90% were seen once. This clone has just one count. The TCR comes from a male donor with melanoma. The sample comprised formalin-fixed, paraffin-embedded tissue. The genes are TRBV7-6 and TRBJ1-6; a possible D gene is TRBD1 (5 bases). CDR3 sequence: CASSLEGQGHSPLHF. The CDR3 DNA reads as TGTGCCAGCAGCTTAGAGGGGCAGGGCCACTCACCCCTCCACTTT. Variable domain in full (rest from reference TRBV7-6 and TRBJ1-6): GAGVSQSPRYKVTKRGQDVALRCDPISGHVSLYWYRQALGQGPEFLTYFNYEAQQDKSGLPNDRFSAERPEGSISTLTIQRTEQRDSAMYRCASSLEGQGHSPLHFGNGTRLTVT.